This T cell receptor (beta chain) came from a study of cytomegalovirus exposure and HLA in healthy donors. Study summary: Earlier, about 179 million T cells were analyzed, and about 100 million unique TCR beta sequences were found among them. Study findings and constraints: Presence/absence comparisons presumed near-even sequencing depth among donors.

Looked up from germline, CDR1 is SGHRS and CDR2 is YFSETQ. The CDR3 length is 15 residues. After removal of 0 bases from V and 9 bases from J, the junction contained 7 bases not matched to a gene. The primer mix had 60 Vbeta and 13 Jbeta primers. Method: immunoSEQ multiplex PCR; TCRdb's copy keeps in-frame clones and lacks some. The data contain about 120,000 clones, about 80% of them singletons. Concerning this clone: Its antigen remains unknown.

V is TRBV5-1 and J is TRBJ2-1; 9 bases fit TRBD2. The sequencing sample was made of PBMCs. This TCR derives from a man aged 18 to 29 in good health and CMV-seronegative. As DNA, the CDR3 is TGCGCCAGCAGCTTGGCAGCGGGAGGCGTCGGTGAGCAGTTCTTC. As protein: CASSLAAGGVGEQFF.